The clone carrying this T cell receptor beta chain was seen just once. Its antigen is unidentified. The data originate from a study of blood T cell dynamics during melanoma immunotherapy. Across the whole study: First-line therapy was either pembrolizumab or nivolumab with ipilimumab for metastatic melanoma.

DNA loading was fixed at roughly 0.35 ug for all bulk PBMC samples. Assay: immunoSEQ multiplex PCR; the TCRdb copy retains only in-frame clones and omits some. The data hold about 14,000 clones, with about nine tenths observed a single time. Documented time point: pre-treatment baseline. Samples come from before therapy and from week 3 after the first blockade cycle. Germline CDR1 reads SNHLY; CDR2 reads FYNNEI. The CDR3 spans 11 residues. V was shortened by 9 bases and J by 8 bases, with 13 bases between the two germline ends. General study points: Disease-control patients' PBMC repertoires became either more clonal or more diverse at W3.

The V and J genes are TRBV2 and TRBJ1-2; perhaps TRBD1 as D (6 bases). This sequence originates from a human donor with melanoma. Sequenced here: blood, sampled from a patient treated with checkpoint blockade. The CDR3 spells CARTGGIGYTF. Written as DNA, the CDR3 is TGTGCCAGGACAGGAGGGATCGGCTACACCTTC.